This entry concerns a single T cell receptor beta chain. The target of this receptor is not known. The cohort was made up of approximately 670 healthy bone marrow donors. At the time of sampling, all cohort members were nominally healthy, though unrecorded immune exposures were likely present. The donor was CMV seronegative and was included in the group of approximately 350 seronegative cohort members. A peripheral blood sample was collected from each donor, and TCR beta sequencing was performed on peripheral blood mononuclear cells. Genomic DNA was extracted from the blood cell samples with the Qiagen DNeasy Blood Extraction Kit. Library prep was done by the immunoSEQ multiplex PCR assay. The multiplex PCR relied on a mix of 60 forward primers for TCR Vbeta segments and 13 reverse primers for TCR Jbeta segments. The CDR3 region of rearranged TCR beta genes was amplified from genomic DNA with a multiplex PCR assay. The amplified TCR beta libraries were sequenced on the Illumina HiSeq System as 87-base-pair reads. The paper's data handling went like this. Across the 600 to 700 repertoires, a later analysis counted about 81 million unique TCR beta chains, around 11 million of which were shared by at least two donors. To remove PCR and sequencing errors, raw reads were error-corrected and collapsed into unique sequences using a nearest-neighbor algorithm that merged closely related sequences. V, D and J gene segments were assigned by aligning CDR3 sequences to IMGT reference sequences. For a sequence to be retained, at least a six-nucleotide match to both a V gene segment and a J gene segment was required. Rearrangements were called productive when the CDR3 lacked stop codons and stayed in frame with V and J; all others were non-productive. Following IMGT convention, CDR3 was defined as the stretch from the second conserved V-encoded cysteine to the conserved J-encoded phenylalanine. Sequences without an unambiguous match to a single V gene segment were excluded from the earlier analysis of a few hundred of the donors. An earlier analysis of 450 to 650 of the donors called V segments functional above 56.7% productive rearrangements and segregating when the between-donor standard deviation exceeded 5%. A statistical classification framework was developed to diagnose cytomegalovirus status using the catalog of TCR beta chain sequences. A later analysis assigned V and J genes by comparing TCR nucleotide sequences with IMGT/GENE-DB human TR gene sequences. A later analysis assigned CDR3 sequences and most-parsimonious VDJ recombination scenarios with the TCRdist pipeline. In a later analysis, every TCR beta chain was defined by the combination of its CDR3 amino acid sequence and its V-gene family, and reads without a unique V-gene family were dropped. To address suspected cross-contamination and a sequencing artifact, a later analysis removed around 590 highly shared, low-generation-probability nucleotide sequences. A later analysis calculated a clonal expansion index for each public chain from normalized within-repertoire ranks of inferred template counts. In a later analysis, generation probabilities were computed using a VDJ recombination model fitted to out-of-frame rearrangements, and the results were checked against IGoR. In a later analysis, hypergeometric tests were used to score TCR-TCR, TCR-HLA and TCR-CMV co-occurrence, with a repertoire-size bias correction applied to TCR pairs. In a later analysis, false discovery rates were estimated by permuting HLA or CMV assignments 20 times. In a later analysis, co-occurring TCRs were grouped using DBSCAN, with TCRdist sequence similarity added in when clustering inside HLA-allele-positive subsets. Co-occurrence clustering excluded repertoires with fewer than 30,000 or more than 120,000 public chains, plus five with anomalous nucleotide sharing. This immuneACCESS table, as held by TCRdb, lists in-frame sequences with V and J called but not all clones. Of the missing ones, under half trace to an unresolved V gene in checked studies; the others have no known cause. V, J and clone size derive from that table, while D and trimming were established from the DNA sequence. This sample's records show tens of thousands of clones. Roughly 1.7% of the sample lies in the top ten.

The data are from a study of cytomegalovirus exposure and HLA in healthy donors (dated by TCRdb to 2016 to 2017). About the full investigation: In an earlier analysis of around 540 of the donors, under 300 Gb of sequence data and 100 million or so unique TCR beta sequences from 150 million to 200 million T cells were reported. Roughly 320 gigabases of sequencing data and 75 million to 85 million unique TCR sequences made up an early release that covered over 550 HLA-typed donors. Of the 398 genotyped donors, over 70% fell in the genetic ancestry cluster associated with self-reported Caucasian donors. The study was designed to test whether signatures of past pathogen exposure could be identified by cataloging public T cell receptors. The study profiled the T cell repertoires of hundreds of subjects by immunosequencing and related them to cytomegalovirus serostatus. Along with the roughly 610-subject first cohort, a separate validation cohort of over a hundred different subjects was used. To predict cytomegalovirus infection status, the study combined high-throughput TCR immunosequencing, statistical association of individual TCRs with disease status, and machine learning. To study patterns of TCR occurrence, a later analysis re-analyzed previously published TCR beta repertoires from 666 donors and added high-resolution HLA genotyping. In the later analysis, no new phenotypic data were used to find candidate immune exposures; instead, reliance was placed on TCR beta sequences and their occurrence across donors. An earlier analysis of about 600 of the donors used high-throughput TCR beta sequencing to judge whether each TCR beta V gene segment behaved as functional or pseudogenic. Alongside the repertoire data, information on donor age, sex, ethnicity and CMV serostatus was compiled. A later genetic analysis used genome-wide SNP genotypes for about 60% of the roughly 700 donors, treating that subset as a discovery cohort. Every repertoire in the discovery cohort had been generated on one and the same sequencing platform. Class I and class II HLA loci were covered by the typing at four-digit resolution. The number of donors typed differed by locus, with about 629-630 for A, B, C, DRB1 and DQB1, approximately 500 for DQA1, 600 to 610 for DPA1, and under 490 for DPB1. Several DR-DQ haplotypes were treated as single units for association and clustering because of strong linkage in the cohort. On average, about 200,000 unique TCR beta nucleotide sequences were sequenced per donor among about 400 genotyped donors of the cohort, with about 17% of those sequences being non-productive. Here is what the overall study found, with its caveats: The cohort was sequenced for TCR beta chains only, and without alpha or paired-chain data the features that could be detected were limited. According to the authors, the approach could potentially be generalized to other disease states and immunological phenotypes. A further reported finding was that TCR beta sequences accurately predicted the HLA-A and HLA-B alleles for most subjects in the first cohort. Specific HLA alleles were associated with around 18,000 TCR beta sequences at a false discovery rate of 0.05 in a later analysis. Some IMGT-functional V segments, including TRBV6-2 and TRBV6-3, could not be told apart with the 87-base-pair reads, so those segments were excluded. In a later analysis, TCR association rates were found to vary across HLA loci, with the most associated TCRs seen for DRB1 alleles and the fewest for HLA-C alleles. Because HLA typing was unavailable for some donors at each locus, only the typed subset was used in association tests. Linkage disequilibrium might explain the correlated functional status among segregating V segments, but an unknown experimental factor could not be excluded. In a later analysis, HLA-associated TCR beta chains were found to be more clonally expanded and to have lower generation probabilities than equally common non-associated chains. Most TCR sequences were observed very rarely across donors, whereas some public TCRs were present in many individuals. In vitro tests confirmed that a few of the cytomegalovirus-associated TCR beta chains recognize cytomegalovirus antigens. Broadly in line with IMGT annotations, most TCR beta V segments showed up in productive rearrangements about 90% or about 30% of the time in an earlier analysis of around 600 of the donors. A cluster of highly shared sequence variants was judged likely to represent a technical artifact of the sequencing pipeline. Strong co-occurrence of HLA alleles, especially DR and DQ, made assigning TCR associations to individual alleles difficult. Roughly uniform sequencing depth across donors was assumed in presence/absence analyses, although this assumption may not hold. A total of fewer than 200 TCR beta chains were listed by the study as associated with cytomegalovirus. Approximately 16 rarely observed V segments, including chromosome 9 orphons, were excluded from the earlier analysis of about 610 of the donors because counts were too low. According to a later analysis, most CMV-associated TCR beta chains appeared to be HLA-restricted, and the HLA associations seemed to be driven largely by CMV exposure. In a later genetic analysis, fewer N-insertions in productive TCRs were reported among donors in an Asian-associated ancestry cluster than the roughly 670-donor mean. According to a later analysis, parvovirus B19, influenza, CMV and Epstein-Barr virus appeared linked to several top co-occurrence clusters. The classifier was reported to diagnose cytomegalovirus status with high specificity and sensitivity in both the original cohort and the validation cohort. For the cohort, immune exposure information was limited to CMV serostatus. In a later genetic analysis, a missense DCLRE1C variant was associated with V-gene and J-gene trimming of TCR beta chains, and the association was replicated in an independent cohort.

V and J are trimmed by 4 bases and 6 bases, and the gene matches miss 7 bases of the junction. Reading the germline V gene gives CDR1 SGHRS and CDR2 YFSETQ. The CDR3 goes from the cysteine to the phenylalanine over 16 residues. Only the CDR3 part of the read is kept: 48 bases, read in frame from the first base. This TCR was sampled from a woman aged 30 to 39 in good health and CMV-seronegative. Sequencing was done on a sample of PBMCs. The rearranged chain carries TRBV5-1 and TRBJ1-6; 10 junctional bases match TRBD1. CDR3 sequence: CASSLRDRGPNSPLHF. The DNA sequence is TGCGCCAGCAGCCTCCGGGACAGGGGACCTAATTCACCCCTCCACTTT.